One and the same sample provided the 26 T cell receptor beta chains below, sequenced in a study of T cell repertoires in cytomegalovirus infection. TCRdb re-called the reads through MiXCR, storing one row per CDR3 protein. The sample lists 110,000 to 150,000 distinct CDR3 sequences; under 8.5% were seen once. Sequences were obtained from PBMCs. These receptor sequences come from a human donor in good health (CMV status not recorded). Some clones in this sample may be carry-over from other donors' samples.

About this clonotype itself: A read error may produce the germline difference seen at one junction end. CDR3 sequence: CSVGISQAVF. The CDR3 DNA follows: TGCAGCGTTGGGATTTCCCAGGCCGTCTTC. The chain links TRBV29-1 to TRBJ1-2, with D uncertain. The germline gives CDR1 SQVTM, CDR2 ANQGSEA. This CDR3 contains 10 residues.

Only a few counts were recorded for this clonotype. J is TRBJ1-3 and V is TRBV11-3, with D unclear. This CDR3 comprises 13 residues. Deletions cut 4 bases from V and 3 bases from J, with 7 bases between. CDR1 is SGHNT and CDR2 is YENEEA in the germline V gene. CDR3 DNA: TGTGCCAGCAGCTCGGGGATTGGAAACACCATATATTTT. Translation gives CASSSGIGNTIYF. Filled out from reference TRBV11-3 and TRBJ1-3, the complete variable domain reads EAGVVQSPRYKIIEKKQPVAFWCNPISGHNTLYWYLQNLGQGPELLIRYENEEAVDDSQLPKDRFSAERLKGVDSTLKIQPAELGDSAVYLCASSSGIGNTIYFGEGSWLTVV.

This rearrangement joins TRBV7-2 to TRBJ2-1, with D perhaps matching TRBD2 (6 bases). Between the trimmed V and J ends, which lost 5 bases and 3 bases, there was a span of 17 bases. In germline, CDR1 is SGHTA, CDR2 FQGNSA. CDR3 size: 16 residues. The CDR3 loop is CASSRGGFGGYNEQFF. CDR3 bases: TGTGCCAGCAGCAGAGGAGGGTTTGGCGGCTACAATGAGCAGTTCTTC.

This clonotype has a count of ten or more. The V and J genes are TRBV7-2 and TRBJ2-3; D may be TRBD2 (6 bases). Trimming took off 5 bases at V and 4 bases at J, with 19 bases between the two ends. The CDR3 totals 16 residues. From germline, CDR1 is SGHTA and CDR2 FQGNSA. As DNA, the CDR3 is TGTGCCAGCAGCGCCCGACCTAGCGTAGGCGCAGATACGCAGTATTTT. It codes for CASSARPSVGADTQYF.

The rearrangement links TRBV7-9 to TRBJ1-1; D unresolved. Germline loops: CDR1 SEHNR, CDR2 FQNEAQ (reference sequence). Trimming cost V 2 bases and J 1 base, with 8 bases left between them. The length of the CDR3 is 14 residues. CDR3 DNA sequence: TGTGCCAGCAGCTTAACCCATGAGAACACTGAAGCTTTCTTT. As protein: CASSLTHENTEAFF.

This clonotype has ten or more counts. The chain joins TRBV7-6 to TRBJ2-5; D remains ambiguous. The CDR3 length is 14 residues. Germline CDR1 is SGHVS and CDR2 is FNYEAQ. The V gene lost 1 base and the J gene lost 5 bases, with 11 bases spanning the gap. The CDR3 protein is CASSLVMGAETQYF. DNA of the CDR3: TGTGCCAGCAGCTTAGTGATGGGTGCGGAGACCCAGTACTTC.

This clonotype was counted between two and nine times. The DNA of the CDR3 is TGTGCCAGCAGCCAAGATCTAGCCCCCCCCTCCTACGAGCAGTACTTC. It encodes CASSQDLAPPSYEQYF. This sequence joins TRBV4-2 and TRBJ2-7; a weak D match, TRBD2 (5 bases). V was clipped by 0 bases and J by 0 bases, with 12 bases between them. CDR3 length equals 16 residues. The germline V gene encodes CDR1 LGHNA and CDR2 YNFKEQ.

This clonotype has ten or more counts. The chain employs TRBV6-1 and TRBJ2-5; unclear D gene. Germline lookup yields CDR1 MNHNS and CDR2 SASEGT. The CDR3 has 15 residues. Trimming removed 3 bases from V and 3 bases from J, with 14 bases in between. The CDR3 bases are TGTGCCAGCAGTGATTGGACCCCATCGGAAGAGACCCAGTACTTC. As protein: CASSDWTPSEETQYF.

This clonotype was seen many times. The chain is built from TRBV7-2 and TRBJ2-5; TRBD2 aligns across 8 bases. Germline CDR1 SGHTA, CDR2 FQGNSA. The V and J ends lost 5 bases and 1 base, in that order; junction bases with no gene match: 9. The CDR3 is 16 amino acids. CDR3 sequence (DNA): TGTGCCAGCAGCCCCTTCGGGGGGGCCTTCCAAGAGACCCAGTACTTC. The encoded protein is CASSPFGGAFQETQYF.

This clonotype was found many times. In nucleotides, the CDR3 is TGTGCCAGCAGACTGGACTGGGGAACTGATGGCTACACCTTC. This encodes CASRLDWGTDGYTF. This chain joins TRBV6-2 or TRBV6-3 and TRBJ1-2; D is unclear. The germline V gene has CDR1 MNHEY and CDR2 SVGEGT. There are 14 residues in the CDR3. Trimming took off 6 bases at V and 6 bases at J, with 17 bases between the two ends.

This clonotype turned up a few times. The J gene is TRBJ2-7, the V gene TRBV6-5; a possible D gene is TRBD2 (5 bases). The CDR3 totals 13 residues. The germline CDR1 and CDR2 sequences are MNHEY and SVGAGI. The V end was cut by 6 bases, the J end by 0 bases, with 9 bases between. CDR3 loop: CASSPGVSYEQYF. CDR3 DNA: TGTGCCAGCAGCCCCGGGGTCTCCTACGAGCAGTACTTC.

There are many counts of this clonotype. The chain carries TRBV19 and TRBJ2-7, with 7 bases identical to TRBD2. The V gene's germline CDR1 is LNHDA and CDR2 SQIVND (reference sequence). The CDR3 runs 14 residues. The V gene end was trimmed by 5 bases and the J gene end by 0 bases; junction bases not matched to a gene: 4. The CDR3 spells CASSPRTSSYEQYF. The CDR3 DNA reads TGTGCCAGTAGTCCCAGGACTAGCTCCTACGAGCAGTACTTC.

This clonotype was counted many times. The genes are TRBV6-2 or TRBV6-3 and TRBJ2-1; D not resolved. The V gene lost 3 bases and the J gene lost 7 bases, with 10 bases spanning the gap. This CDR3 has 13 residues. Germline V lookup: CDR1 MNHEY, CDR2 SVGEGT. CDR3 sequence reads: CASSYGVRNEQFF. CDR3 sequence (DNA): TGTGCCAGCAGTTATGGGGTCCGGAATGAGCAGTTCTTC.

This clonotype occurred a few times. The chain couples TRBV29-1 to TRBJ2-3, with D unresolved. In germline, CDR1 is SQVTM, CDR2 ANQGSEA. CDR3 size: 12 residues. The V end was cut by 0 bases, the J end by 5 bases, with 6 bases between. The CDR3: CSVEESGDTQYF. The DNA for the CDR3 is TGCAGCGTTGAAGAATCAGGAGATACGCAGTATTTT.

This clonotype showed up just a few times. The chain recombines TRBV5-1 with TRBJ2-3; 14 bases agree with TRBD2. The CDR3 sequence is 18 residues long. Germline lookup yields CDR1 SGHRS and CDR2 YFSETQ. V shed 3 bases, J shed 4 bases, and the junction held 10 bases outside the gene matches. This chain's CDR3 is CASSSPSTSGGAPDTQYF. The CDR3 nucleotides are TGCGCCAGCAGCTCGCCTTCGACTAGCGGGGGGGCACCAGATACGCAGTATTTT.

This CDR3 reads CSVETGQGGNQPQHF. Written as DNA, the CDR3 is TGCAGCGTTGAAACGGGACAGGGGGGCAATCAGCCCCAGCATTTT. The rearrangement links TRBV29-1 to TRBJ1-5; the match to TRBD1 covers 11 bases. Looked up from germline, CDR1 is SQVTM and CDR2 is ANQGSEA. V lost 2 bases, J lost 2 bases, and 2 bases stayed unmatched. CDR3 length: 15 amino acids.

The chain links TRBV6-2 or TRBV6-3 to TRBJ2-7, with D uncertain. Germline CDR1 is MNHEY and CDR2 is SVGEGT. Trimming shortened V by 4 bases and J by 0 bases, and 10 bases separated the two germline ends. CDR3 length: 14 residues. CDR3 residues: CASSWHKSSYEQYF. The CDR3 DNA reads as TGTGCCAGCAGTTGGCACAAGAGCTCCTACGAGCAGTACTTC.

This clonotype has at least ten counts. The chain combines TRBV4-1 with TRBJ1-5; D remains ambiguous. The CDR3 totals 14 residues. Germline V gene data show CDR1 as MGHRA and CDR2 as YSYEKL. Trimming cost V 1 base and J 9 bases, with 13 bases left between them. The CDR3 region has the DNA TGCGCCAGCAGCCAAGTAGTGGGTCAGCGGCCCCAGCATTTT. Translation gives CASSQVVGQRPQHF.

This clonotype was observed at least ten times. This chain joins TRBV29-1 and TRBJ1-1; the D gene is possibly TRBD1 (5 bases). The V gene's germline CDR1 is SQVTM and CDR2 ANQGSEA. With 6 bases removed from V and 1 base from J, the gap between germline ends came to 12 bases. The CDR3 totals 13 residues. DNA for the CDR3: TGCAGCGTCTGGGACCCAAAGAACACTGAAGCTTTCTTT. This translates into CSVWDPKNTEAFF.

V usage is TRBV20-1 and J usage is TRBJ2-1; D ambiguous. V shed 0 bases and J shed 10 bases, with 7 bases lying between them. This CDR3 region has 11 residues. The germline CDR1 and CDR2 sequences are DFQATT and SNEGSKA (reference sequence). CDR3 nucleotides: TGCAGTGCTAGAGATTTAAGAGAGCAGTTCTTC. It yields the protein CSARDLREQFF.

This clonotype appeared a few times. V usage is TRBV6-5 and J usage is TRBJ1-4; D may be TRBD1 (5 bases). Trimming stripped 0 bases from V and 8 bases from J, with 13 bases between. There are 15 residues in the CDR3. CDR1 and CDR2 from the germline V gene are MNHEY and SVGAGI. The CDR3 DNA sequence: TGTGCCAGCAGTTACTCGAAGGGGATTGGGGAAAAACTGTTTTTT. Encoded protein: CASSYSKGIGEKLFF.

This clonotype was counted many times. The rearrangement uses TRBV20-1 and TRBJ1-5; 7 bases line up with TRBD1. Germline loops: CDR1 DFQATT, CDR2 SNEGSKA (reference sequence). J gave up 2 bases and V 3 bases, and 7 bases lay outside the gene matches. This CDR3 spans 15 amino acids. In nucleotides, the CDR3 is TGCAGTGCTAGGCAGGGGGGCGCCGGCAATCAGCCCCAGCATTTT. Translated, it gives CSARQGGAGNQPQHF.

This clonotype was found a few times. J is TRBJ1-6 and V is TRBV6-2 or TRBV6-3, with a possible D match to TRBD1 (5 bases). The germline V gene encodes CDR1 MNHEY and CDR2 SVGEGT. V lost 6 bases and J lost 11, with 14 bases in between. CDR3 size: 13 residues. CDR3 sequence: CASRGDPGAPLHF. CDR3 nucleotide sequence: TGTGCCAGCAGGGGGGACCCGGGTGCACCCCTCCACTTT.

This clonotype occurred many times. The V call is TRBV20-1, the J call TRBJ2-3; D unresolved. The CDR3 extends over 13 amino acids. CDR1 DFQATT and CDR2 SNEGSKA come from the germline V gene (reference sequence). Trimming took off 3 bases at V and 0 bases at J, with 7 bases between the two ends. In DNA, the CDR3 is TGCAGTGCTAGCACAGTTAGCACAGATACGCAGTATTTT. It is translated as CSASTVSTDTQYF.

This clonotype was observed a few times. The chain combines TRBV6-2 or TRBV6-3 with TRBJ2-6; D may be TRBD2 (7 bases). Per the germline V gene, CDR1 is MNHEY and CDR2 is SVGEGT. CDR3 size: 17 residues. V gave up 2 bases and J gave up 2 bases, with 13 bases separating them. The CDR3 is CASSYVGGLAGANVLTF. As DNA, the CDR3 is TGTGCCAGCAGTTACGTCGGGGGGCTAGCTGGGGCCAACGTCCTGACTTTC.

This clonotype was counted at least ten times. The chain links TRBV19 to TRBJ1-3; D unresolved. Trimming stripped 11 bases from V and 8 bases from J, with 13 bases between. From germline, CDR1 is LNHDA and CDR2 SQIVND (reference sequence). The CDR3 loop spans 11 amino acids. The CDR3: CAPLSPYTIYF. The DNA for the CDR3 is TGTGCCCCATTGTCGCCGTACACCATATATTTT.